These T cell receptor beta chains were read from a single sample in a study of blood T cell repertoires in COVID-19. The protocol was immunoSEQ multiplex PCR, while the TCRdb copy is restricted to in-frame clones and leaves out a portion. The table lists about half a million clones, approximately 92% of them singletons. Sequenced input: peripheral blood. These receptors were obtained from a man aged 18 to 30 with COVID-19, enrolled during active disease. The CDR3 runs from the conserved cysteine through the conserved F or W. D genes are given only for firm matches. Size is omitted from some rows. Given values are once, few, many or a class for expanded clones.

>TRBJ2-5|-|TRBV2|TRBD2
TGTGCCAGCAGTAGTACGGGGGGAGGGACCCAGTACTTC
CASSSTGGGTQYF
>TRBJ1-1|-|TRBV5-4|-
TGTGCCAGCAGCTTACGGACAGCAAACACTGAAGCTTTCTTT
CASSLRTANTEAFF
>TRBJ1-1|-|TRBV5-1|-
TGCGCCAGCAGTAGAGATGGCAGGGAAAACACTGAAGCTTTCTTT
CASSRDGRENTEAFF
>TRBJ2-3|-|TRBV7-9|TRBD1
TGTGCCAGCAGCCCTAGACAGGGAATTAGGACAGATACGCAGTATTTT
CASSPRQGIRTDTQYF
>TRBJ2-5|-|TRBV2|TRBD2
TGTGCCAGCAGTGAAGCGCTTCTGGGGACGGGGGGAGAGACCCAGTACTTC
CASSEALLGTGGETQYF
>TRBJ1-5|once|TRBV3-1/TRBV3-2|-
TGTGCCAGCAGCCAAGGCCGGGGGAGGTATCAGCCCCAGCATTTT
CASSQGRGRYQPQHF
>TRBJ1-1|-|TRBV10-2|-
TGCGCCAGCAGTGAGTCGGGGGGGCTCCCGGCTTTCTTT
CASSESGGLPAFF
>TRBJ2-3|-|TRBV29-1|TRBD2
TGCAGCATCCCAGGGGTTAGCGGGGGGGCCGGAGATACGCAGTATTTT
CSIPGVSGGAGDTQYF
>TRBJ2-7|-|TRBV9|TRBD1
TGTGCCAGCAGCCCCCGGACAGGTAGCTACGAGCAGTACTTC
CASSPRTGSYEQYF
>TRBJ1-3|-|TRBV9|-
TGTGCCAGCAGCGTAGTAGGAGACTCTGGAAACACCATATATTTT
CASSVVGDSGNTIYF
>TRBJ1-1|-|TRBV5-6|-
TGTGCCAGCAGCTTGGGTAGGGGCCGGAACACTGAAGCTTTCTTT
CASSLGRGRNTEAFF
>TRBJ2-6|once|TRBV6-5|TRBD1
TGTGCCAGCAGTTGGGGACAGACCTCTGGGGCCAACGTCCTGACTTTC
CASSWGQTSGANVLTF
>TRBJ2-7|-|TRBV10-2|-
TGCGCCACCGAGACAGGAACTAACTACGAGCAGTACTTC
CATETGTNYEQYF
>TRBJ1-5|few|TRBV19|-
TGTGCCAGTAGACAGGGTTCCAATCAGCCCCAGCATTTT
CASRQGSNQPQHF
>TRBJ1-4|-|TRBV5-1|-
TGCGCCAGCAGCTTGGCAGGGCTGCAGACTAATGAAAAACTGTTTTTT
CASSLAGLQTNEKLFF
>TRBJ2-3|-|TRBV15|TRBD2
TGTGCCACCAGCAGAGATAGGTGGGGGGGGGATACGCAGTATTTT
CATSRDRWGGDTQYF
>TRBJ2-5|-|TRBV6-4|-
TGTGCCAGCAGTGACTCGAACGGGGAGACCCAGTACTTC
CASSDSNGETQYF
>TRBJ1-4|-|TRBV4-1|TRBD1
TGCGCCAGCAGCCAAGATCGGGGACAGGGGGCCGGCGAAAAACTGTTTTTT
CASSQDRGQGAGEKLFF